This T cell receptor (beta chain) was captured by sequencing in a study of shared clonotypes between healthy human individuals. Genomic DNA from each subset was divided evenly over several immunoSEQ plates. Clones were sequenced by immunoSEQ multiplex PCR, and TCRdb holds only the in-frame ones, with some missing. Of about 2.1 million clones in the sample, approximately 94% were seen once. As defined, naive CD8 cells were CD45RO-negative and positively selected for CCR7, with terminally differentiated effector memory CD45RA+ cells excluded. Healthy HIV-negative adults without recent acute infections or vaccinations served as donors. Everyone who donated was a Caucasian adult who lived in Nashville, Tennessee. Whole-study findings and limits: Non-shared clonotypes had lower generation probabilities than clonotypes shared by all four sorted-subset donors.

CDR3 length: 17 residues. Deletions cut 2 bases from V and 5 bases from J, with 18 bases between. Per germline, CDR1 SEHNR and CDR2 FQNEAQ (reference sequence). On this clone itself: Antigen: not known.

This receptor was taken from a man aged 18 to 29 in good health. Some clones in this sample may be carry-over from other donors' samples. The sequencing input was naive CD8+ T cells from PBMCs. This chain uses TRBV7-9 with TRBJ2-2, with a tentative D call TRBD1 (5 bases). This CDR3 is CASSLPGPLLGTGELFF. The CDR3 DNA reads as TGTGCCAGCAGCTTACCAGGGCCTCTTTTGGGAACCGGGGAGCTGTTTTTT.